Presented here are 14 T cell receptor beta chains from one specimen sequenced in a study of beta chain features in type 1 diabetes listed by TCRdb under 2018. Library preparation was by the immunoSEQ multiplex PCR assay. The High Capacity cDNA Reverse Transcription Kit was used to reverse transcribe all of the isolated RNA, meaning that expressed TCRB transcripts were what got sequenced. TCRdb obtained this table from immuneACCESS and retained in-frame rearrangements with V and J assigned. These tables miss some clones; where compared with another copy, unresolved V genes account for less than half of the shortfall, and the remainder is unexplained. For this sample there are under 900,000 clones; roughly 16% appear just once. 0.02% to 0.03% of the sample goes to the ten largest clones. The sequenced material came from naive CD4+ T cells from blood. Per the publication, the cell subset or site label means: true naive CD4+ T cells. Receptor source: a woman younger than 30 in good health.

There are a few counts of this clone. The J gene is TRBJ1-4, the V gene TRBV7-9, with 7 nucleotides matching TRBD1. The V and J ends lost 3 bases and 11 bases, in that order; junction bases with no gene match: 6. Germline V gives CDR1 SEHNR, CDR2 FQNEAQ (reference sequence). CDR3 length equals 13 residues. Here the CDR3 DNA reads TGTGCCAGCAGCTTCCGTGGACAGGACAAACTGTTTTTT. Translating gives CASSFRGQDKLFF.

This clone was seen a handful of times. This chain connects TRBV20-1 to TRBJ2-3, with D possibly being TRBD1 or TRBD2 (5 bases each). Trimming shortened V by 5 bases and J by 8 bases, and 5 bases separated the two germline ends. The length of the CDR3 is 9 residues. The germline gives CDR1 DFQATT, CDR2 SNEGSKA (reference sequence). The CDR3 loop reads CSAGGTQYF. As DNA, the CDR3 is TGCAGTGCTGGGGGTACGCAGTATTTT.

This clone was recorded a few times. This chain joins TRBV4-3 and TRBJ2-2; 10 bases map to TRBD1. Per the germline V gene, CDR1 is LGHNA and CDR2 is YSLEER. V trimming: 4 bases; J trimming: 4 bases; junction bases outside the gene matches: 0. The CDR3 runs to 14 residues. The CDR3 DNA follows: TGCGCCAGCAGCCGGGACAGGGGCACCGGGGAGCTGTTTTTT. Amino acid sequence: CASSRDRGTGELFF.

V gene TRBV14 combines with J gene TRBJ2-3, with D perhaps matching TRBD1 or TRBD2 (5 bases each). From germline, CDR1 is SGHDN and CDR2 FVKESK. V was pared by 4 bases and J by 7 bases, with 18 bases between. The CDR3 runs to 15 residues. CDR3 coding DNA: TGTGCCAGCAGCCTGCTACAGGAAAGAGGGAATACGCAGTATTTT. Translated: CASSLLQERGNTQYF.

This clone was seen ten or more times. Other DNA variants within this sample encode the same CDR3. The rearrangement joins TRBV7-9 to TRBJ2-1; 13 nucleotides line up with TRBD2. Germline CDR1 is SEHNR and CDR2 is FQNEAQ (reference sequence). CDR3 size: 15 residues. Trimming cost V 3 bases and J 4 bases; bases outside gene matches: 0. The CDR3: CASSLGLAGYNEQFF. The CDR3 DNA follows: TGTGCCAGCAGCTTGGGACTAGCGGGATACAATGAGCAGTTCTTC.

V gene TRBV27 combines with J gene TRBJ1-4, with D perhaps TRBD1 (5 bases). Trimming left V 7 bases short and J 6 bases short, with 12 bases between. Germline CDR1 MNHEY, CDR2 SMNVEV (reference sequence). The CDR3 is 13 residues long. In DNA, the CDR3 is TGTGCCAGCAAGGGGCGGATAGATGAAAAACTGTTTTTT. It specifies CASKGRIDEKLFF.

This clone turned up a few times. This chain uses TRBV18 with TRBJ2-7; 7 nucleotides line up with TRBD1. The CDR3 has 14 amino acids. Unmatched junction bases numbered 2, after V lost 3 bases and J lost 0 bases. CDR1 is KGHSH and CDR2 is LQKENI in the germline V gene. CDR3 in amino acids: CASSPGTDSYEQYF. The CDR3 DNA follows: TGTGCCAGCTCACCCGGGACAGACTCCTACGAGCAGTACTTC.

The chain employs TRBV7-9 and TRBJ2-6; no clear D gene. The CDR3 consists of 16 residues. Germline-derived CDR1 and CDR2 are SEHNR and FQNEAQ (reference sequence). Trimming removed 4 bases from V and 0 bases from J, with 10 bases in between. CDR3 protein: CASSSSHYSGANVLTF. For the CDR3, the DNA is TGTGCCAGCAGCTCCTCCCATTACTCTGGGGCCAACGTCCTGACTTTC.

V and J are TRBV11-1 and TRBJ2-7; 11 bases are shared with TRBD2. Germline lookup yields CDR1 SGHAT and CDR2 FQDESV (reference sequence). J gave up 0 bases and V 5 bases, and 3 bases lay outside the gene matches. The CDR3 spans 15 residues. The CDR3 loop reads CASSRTSGSSYEQYF. The CDR3 nucleotides read TGTGCCAGCAGCCGGACTAGCGGGTCCTCCTACGAGCAGTACTTC.

The chain links TRBV28 to TRBJ2-4, with no clear D. CDR3 length: 12 residues. V was clipped by 5 bases and J by 10 bases, with 12 bases between them. Germline loops: CDR1 MDHEN, CDR2 SYDVKM. The CDR3 DNA is TGTGCCAGCAGTGACCGTAGGGATATTCAGTACTTC. Its protein is CASSDRRDIQYF.

V is TRBV11-2 and J is TRBJ2-7; D is ambiguous. V lost 2 bases to trimming and J lost 3 bases, with 5 bases between them. Germline assignment: CDR1 SGHAT and CDR2 FQNNGV. There are 12 residues in the CDR3. DNA for the CDR3: TGTGCCAGCAGCTTAAATCTCTACGAGCAGTACTTC. As protein: CASSLNLYEQYF.

This clone was counted a few times. V usage is TRBV9 and J usage is TRBJ2-1; D call uncertain. The germline gives CDR1 SGDLS, CDR2 YYNGEE. The CDR3 is made up of 14 amino acids. V lost 4 bases and J 6 bases, leaving 14 bases between the germline ends. The CDR3 region has the DNA TGTGCCAGCAGCACCCTGACTGGATCCAATGAGCAGTTCTTC. Translating gives CASSTLTGSNEQFF.

This clone was detected a few times. The chain links TRBV2 to TRBJ1-2; D is uncertain. Germline V gene data show CDR1 as SNHLY and CDR2 as FYNNEI. The ends were cut back, 1 base at V and 5 bases at J, with 11 bases in the middle. This CDR3 is built from 14 residues. The CDR3 DNA follows: TGTGCCAGCAGTGAAGGCCCCTCGGGGTATGGCTACACCTTC. Translating it yields CASSEGPSGYGYTF.

This rearrangement joins TRBV28 to TRBJ1-2; TRBD1 aligns across 7 bases. With 7 bases clipped from V and 8 bases from J, the junction kept 10 bases outside the gene matches. Germline CDR1 and CDR2: MDHEN and SYDVKM. CDR3 size: 13 residues. The CDR3 nucleotides are TGTGCCAGCATGCGACAGGGTATGAGGGGCTACACCTTC. Translating gives CASMRQGMRGYTF.